These 21 T cell receptor beta chains were all obtained from the same sample, sequenced in a study of OX40 agonist ivuxolimab in advanced cancers. The receptor library was made with the immunoSEQ multiplex PCR assay. Drawn from immuneACCESS, this table holds only the in-frame rearrangements with V and J called that TCRdb kept. Clones are partly lost; checked studies trace under half to an unresolved V gene and leave the rest unexplained. The sample profile shows about 17,000 clones; around 83% of them were found once. The top ten hold around 15% of the sample. The source was CD4+ or CD8+ T cells sorted from blood, collected in a trial of the OX40 agonist ivuxolimab. The receptors originated from an adult with an advanced solid tumor such as melanoma, head and neck, liver or kidney cancer.

The chain is built from TRBV6-5 and TRBJ2-5; possibly TRBD2 for D (6 bases). The DNA end is more similar to TRBJ2-7, so the J call may be wrong. The CDR3 has 15 residues. The V gene's germline CDR1 is MNHEY and CDR2 SVGAGI. This CDR3 is CASRRVADAGYEQYF. The CDR3 DNA is TGTGCCAGCAGAAGGGTCGCGGACGCGGGGTACGAGCAGTACTTC.

This clone was seen once. The chain uses TRBV2 and TRBJ1-5; 10 bases line up with TRBD1. Per germline, CDR1 SNHLY and CDR2 FYNNEI. The J segment lost 7 bases and the V segment lost 6 bases, leaving 9 bases of the junction unmatched. The CDR3 sequence is 15 residues long. The CDR3 region is CASRRDRGILQPQHF. The CDR3 DNA reads TGTGCCAGCAGGAGGGACAGGGGTATTTTGCAGCCCCAGCATTTT.

The rearrangement joins TRBV28 to TRBJ2-7; either TRBD1 or TRBD2 may supply D (5 bases each). This CDR3 has 14 amino acids. CDR1 is MDHEN, CDR2 SYDVKM, per germline. V was trimmed by 5 bases and J by 3 bases, leaving 14 bases between them. The CDR3 reads CASSLHRDLYEQYF. CDR3 nucleotide sequence: TGTGCCAGCAGTCTTCACCGGGACCTCTACGAGCAGTACTTC.

The V call is TRBV5-1, the J call TRBJ1-3, with TRBD1 identical over 7 bases. There are 15 residues in the CDR3. CDR1 and CDR2 (germline): SGHRS, YFSETQ. J gave up 7 bases and V 5 bases, and 12 bases lay outside the gene matches. In nucleotides, the CDR3 is TGCGCCAGCAGAAACGGGACAGCCAATCTGAACACCATATATTTT. It translates to CASRNGTANLNTIYF.

V usage is TRBV5-1 and J usage is TRBJ1-5, with TRBD1 matching 8 bases. Trimming took 4 bases from V and 6 from J; bases not matched to a gene: 6. CDR1 is SGHRS and CDR2 is YFSETQ in the germline V gene. The CDR3 is 14 amino acids. The CDR3 sequence is CASSTGGWGQPQHF. For the CDR3, the DNA is TGCGCCAGCAGCACAGGGGGATGGGGTCAGCCCCAGCATTTT.

This clone has a single count. V gene TRBV28 combines with J gene TRBJ1-5; no clear D. V lost 11 bases and J 6 bases, leaving 17 bases between the germline ends. The CDR3 is 13 amino acids. Germline assignment: CDR1 MDHEN and CDR2 SYDVKM. CDR3 protein: CALKGPGGQPQHF. The CDR3 DNA reads TGTGCCTTAAAGGGTCCGGGCGGTCAGCCCCAGCATTTT.

V is TRBV5-4 and J is TRBJ2-2; the match to TRBD2 covers 11 bases. CDR1 and CDR2 from the germline V gene are SGHNT and YYREEE (reference sequence). The CDR3 totals 20 residues. Trimming removed 1 base from V and 1 base from J; junction bases left unmatched: 12. The CDR3 reads CASSLKRGLADTLNTGELFF. The CDR3 coding sequence is TGTGCCAGCAGCTTGAAAAGGGGACTAGCGGATACCCTGAACACCGGGGAGCTGTTTTTT. Full variable domain (outside the CDR3, taken from reference TRBV5-4 and TRBJ2-2): ETGVTQSPTHLIKTRGQQVTLRCSSQSGHNTVSWYQQALGQGPQFIFQYYREEENGRGNFPPRFSGLQFPNYSSELNVNALELDDSALYLCASSLKRGLADTLNTGELFFGEGSRLTVL.

The rearrangement joins TRBV7-2 to TRBJ2-7; 8 nucleotides agree with TRBD2. Looked up from germline, CDR1 is SGHTA and CDR2 is FQGNSA. V lost 0 bases and J lost 9; bases outside the gene matches: 4. This CDR3 has 13 residues. The CDR3 bases are TGTGCCAGCAGCTTAGCCCGGGCGGGAGGGCAGTACTTC. Translated, it gives CASSLARAGGQYF.

V gene TRBV27 combines with J gene TRBJ2-2, with TRBD2 identical over 7 bases. The germline V gene encodes CDR1 MNHEY and CDR2 SMNVEV (reference sequence). The CDR3 has 16 residues. The junction had 13 bases not matched to a gene; V was cut back by 6 bases and J by 6 bases. The CDR3 DNA reads as TGTGCCAGCAGGGCATGGGGAGGGAGTGGCGCCGGGGAGCTGTTTTTT. Translation gives CASRAWGGSGAGELFF.

The CDR3 is CASSLDDRSYEQYF. In nucleotides, the CDR3 is TGTGCCAGCAGCTTAGATGATCGCAGCTACGAGCAGTACTTC. The V call is TRBV11-3, the J call TRBJ2-7; D is undetermined. Trimming stripped 0 bases from V and 3 bases from J, with 9 bases between. There are 14 residues in the CDR3. Germline V gives CDR1 SGHNT, CDR2 YENEEA.

The genes are TRBV25-1 and TRBJ2-2, with 7 nucleotides matching TRBD1. CDR1 is MGHDK, CDR2 SYGVNS, per germline. This CDR3 spans 15 amino acids. The V gene end was trimmed by 3 bases and the J gene end by 6 bases; junction bases not matched to a gene: 7. The CDR3 is CASSDRGGGAGELFF. Written as DNA, the CDR3 is TGTGCCAGCAGTGATAGAGGGGGCGGTGCCGGGGAGCTGTTTTTT.

The chain carries TRBV5-4 and TRBJ1-6; weak D call: TRBD1 (6 bases). CDR1 and CDR2 (germline): SGHNT, YYREEE (reference sequence). With 2 bases removed from V and 7 bases from J, the gap between germline ends came to 10 bases. The CDR3 runs 14 residues. As DNA, the CDR3 is TGTGCCAGCAGCTTACAGGGAGGCAATTCACCCCTCCACTTT. Translation: CASSLQGGNSPLHF.

The chain recombines TRBV28 with TRBJ2-1, with a weak D call TRBD2 (5 bases). V was pared by 7 bases and J by 7 bases, with 23 bases between. Germline V CDR1 and CDR2: MDHEN, SYDVKM. The CDR3 extends over 16 amino acids. The CDR3 bases are TGTGCCAGCAACCCCCCCCGGCGGGCAGACTCAAATGAGCAGTTCTTC. This translates into CASNPPRRADSNEQFF.

This clone came up once. The CDR3 nucleotides are TGTGCCAGTAGACTAACCCTACAGGGCCCTATGGGAGGAAACACCATATATTTT. Encoded protein: CASRLTLQGPMGGNTIYF. The gene calls are TRBV19 and TRBJ1-3, with D perhaps TRBD1 (6 bases). Between the trimmed V and J ends, which lost 6 bases and 4 bases, there was a span of 25 bases. Looked up from germline, CDR1 is LNHDA and CDR2 is SQIVND (reference sequence). This CDR3 is built from 18 residues.

The gene calls are TRBV28 and TRBJ2-7, with D maybe TRBD1 (5 bases). Trimming stripped 4 bases from V and 0 bases from J, with 22 bases between. There are 18 residues in the CDR3. The germline V gene encodes CDR1 MDHEN and CDR2 SYDVKM. The CDR3 protein is CASSSGKKGARYSYEQYF. The CDR3 region has the DNA TGTGCCAGCAGTTCAGGGAAGAAAGGGGCCCGCTACTCCTACGAGCAGTACTTC. Filled out from reference TRBV28 and TRBJ2-7, the complete variable domain reads DVKVTQSSRYLVKRTGEKVFLECVQDMDHENMFWYRQDPGLGLRLIYFSYDVKMKEKGDIPEGYSVSREKKERFSLILESASTNQTSMYLCASSSGKKGARYSYEQYFGPGTRLTVT.

The rearrangement uses TRBV6-6 and TRBJ2-7; no definite D call. V lost 4 bases and J 3 bases, leaving 19 bases between the germline ends. The CDR3 length is 16 residues. The germline CDR1 and CDR2 sequences are MNHNY and SVGAGI (reference sequence). The CDR3 here is CASSSTGGPDFYEQYF. For the CDR3, the DNA is TGTGCCAGCAGTTCGACCGGTGGGCCCGACTTCTACGAGCAGTACTTC.

The chain joins TRBV9 to TRBJ2-1, with 11 bases aligning to TRBD2. This CDR3 is 17 amino acids long. Germline lookup yields CDR1 SGDLS and CDR2 YYNGEE. The V and J ends lost 3 bases and 5 bases, in that order; junction bases with no gene match: 10. The CDR3 here is CASSDEGGLAGHNEQFF. CDR3 nucleotide sequence: TGTGCCAGCAGCGATGAGGGAGGACTAGCGGGCCACAATGAGCAGTTCTTC.

The table lists this clone with a count of one. The chain uses TRBV11-2 and TRBJ2-2; either TRBD1 or TRBD2 may fit D (6 bases each). CDR1 and CDR2 (germline): SGHAT, FQNNGV. The CDR3 extends over 17 amino acids. Trimming removed 2 bases from V and 2 bases from J, with 15 bases in between. CDR3 nucleotide sequence: TGTGCCAGCAGCTTACGGAGGGGGACCTATAACACCGGGGAGCTGTTTTTT. Encoded protein: CASSLRRGTYNTGELFF.

This clone was recorded once. V usage is TRBV27 and J usage is TRBJ2-1, with D possibly matching TRBD2 (6 bases). CDR1 is MNHEY and CDR2 is SMNVEV in the germline V gene (reference sequence). The CDR3 sequence is 12 residues long. Trimming shortened V by 3 bases and J by 12 bases, and 12 bases separated the two germline ends. The CDR3 nucleotides read TGTGCCAGCAGTTTCCGGAGGGGAAGGCAGTTCTTC. Translating gives CASSFRRGRQFF.

The CDR3 DNA follows: TGTGCCAGCAGCCTTCCTGGGGACTGGTCCCTTGGGTGGTACTTC. Translation gives CASSLPGDWSLGWYF. This rearrangement joins TRBV11-2 to TRBJ2-7; D may be TRBD2 (6 bases). The V and J ends lost 5 bases and 12 bases respectively, with 26 bases between them. Germline-derived CDR1 and CDR2 are SGHAT and FQNNGV. This CDR3 is built from 15 residues.

The chain combines TRBV7-3 with TRBJ2-6; D is undetermined. Trimming stripped 5 bases from V and 1 base from J, with 12 bases between. CDR3 length: 16 residues. Germline V gene lookup returns CDR1 SGHTA and CDR2 FQGTGA. Written as DNA, the CDR3 is TGTGCCAGCAGCCCATCTACAGTTTCTGGGGCCAACGTCCTGACTTTC. Amino acids: CASSPSTVSGANVLTF.